These 8 T cell receptor beta chains share one sample of origin, sequenced in a study of T cells in Graves' hyperthyroidism and ophthalmopathy. Amplified regions were TCR beta CDR3 sequences from RNA transcripts. A set of HTBI primers served as the primers for a first-round RT-PCR of the TCR CDR3. TCRdb re-derived calls from the multiplex PCR reads in MiXCR, one entry per CDR3 protein. Seen here are fewer than 450,000 distinct CDR3 sequences, more than 12% observed once, and the top ten hold 25% to 30%. Sequencing was done on a sample of blood. These receptors all come from a man aged 50 to 60 with Graves' ophthalmopathy.

This clonotype was detected a few times. J is TRBJ1-1 and V is TRBV5-4; no firm D call. Trimming removed 9 bases from V and 1 base from J, with 4 bases in between. This CDR3 spans 10 amino acids. Germline CDR1 is SGHNT and CDR2 is YYREEE (reference sequence). The CDR3 here is CATGNTEAFF. The CDR3 DNA reads as TGTGCCACGGGGAACACTGAAGCTTTCTTT.

This rearrangement joins TRBV7-9 to TRBJ1-2; D may be TRBD1 (6 bases). Germline CDR1 is SEHNR and CDR2 is FQNEAQ (reference sequence). This CDR3 region has 15 residues. Trimming stripped 1 base from V and 3 bases from J, with 12 bases between. The chain's CDR3 is CASSLVTGRDYGYTF. For the CDR3, the DNA is TGTGCCAGCAGCTTAGTGACAGGTCGGGACTATGGCTACACCTTC.

This clonotype was seen at least ten times. The CDR3 reads CASSSPPPSGRTPPEAKNIQYF. The CDR3 nucleotides are TGTGCCAGCAGTTCACCTCCCCCTAGCGGGAGGACACCTCCAGAAGCCAAAAACATTCAGTACTTC. This chain connects TRBV27 to TRBJ2-4; 11 nucleotides align to TRBD2. Trimming removed 4 bases from V and 0 bases from J; junction bases left unmatched: 20. CDR1 is MNHEY and CDR2 is SMNVEV in the germline V gene (reference sequence). This CDR3 spans 22 amino acids.

This clonotype was counted many times. The genes are TRBV5-1 and TRBJ1-1; D is perhaps TRBD1 (6 bases). Germline V CDR1 and CDR2: SGHRS, YFSETQ. The CDR3 loop spans 16 amino acids. Trimming shortened V by 0 bases and J by 4 bases, and 16 bases separated the two germline ends. The CDR3 sequence: CASSLDRVSSGTEAFF. The CDR3 bases are TGCGCCAGCAGCTTGGACAGGGTCTCATCGGGCACTGAAGCTTTCTTT.

This clonotype was counted ten times or more. V is TRBV20-1 and J is TRBJ2-3, with 13 bases identical to TRBD2. CDR1 DFQATT and CDR2 SNEGSKA come from the germline V gene (reference sequence). This CDR3 is 16 amino acids long. After removal of 5 bases from V and 3 bases from J, the junction contained 8 bases not matched to a gene. The CDR3 nucleotides are TGCAGTGCTCCAACTGGACTAGCGGGAGTAACAGATACGCAGTATTTT. Translated: CSAPTGLAGVTDTQYF.

Many counts were recorded for this clonotype. V is TRBV12-3 or TRBV12-4 and J is TRBJ1-1; 11 bases line up with TRBD1. Unmatched junction bases numbered 9, after V lost 4 bases and J lost 11 bases. The CDR3 loop spans 14 amino acids. In DNA, the CDR3 is TGTGCCAGCAGTTCTGGGACAGGGGGTATCACGGCTTTCTTT. Its translation is CASSSGTGGITAFF.

This chain links TRBV20-1 with TRBJ2-7; 7 bases line up with TRBD2. The CDR3 sequence is 17 residues long. Germline-derived CDR1 and CDR2 are DFQATT and SNEGSKA (reference sequence). V was pared by 0 bases and J by 0 bases, with 11 bases of the junction left unmatched. The CDR3 bases are TGCAGTGCTAGAGATATGGCTAGCGGCCCCATCTCCTACGAGCAGTACTTC. Amino acid sequence: CSARDMASGPISYEQYF.

This clonotype was recorded at least ten times. The V call is TRBV3-1, the J call TRBJ1-2; D possibly corresponds to TRBD1 (6 bases). Trimming removed 5 bases from V and 6 bases from J, with 13 bases in between. Germline CDR1 and CDR2: LGHDT and YNNKEL (reference sequence). This CDR3 spans 13 amino acids. The CDR3 DNA reads as TGTGCCAGCAGCTTCCGGGACAACGATGGCTACACCTTC. Translating gives CASSFRDNDGYTF.